These 23 T cell receptor beta chains were all obtained from the same sample, sequenced in a study of blood T cell repertoires in COVID-19 (TCRdb year 2020). Libraries came from the immunoSEQ multiplex PCR assay. Imported from immuneACCESS, the table was reduced by TCRdb to in-frame sequences with V and J called. These copies leave out some clones; in studies compared against another copy, an unresolved V gene accounts for under half, and the cause of the remainder is not known. Across this sample there are roughly 180,000 clones, with roughly 90% seen only once. Clones ranked in the top ten supply around 2.4% of the sample. The material sequenced was PBMCs or T cells enriched from blood (not recorded which). These receptors were collected from a young woman who had recovered from COVID-19.

The chain employs TRBV29-1 and TRBJ2-5; TRBD1 aligns across 9 bases. The J segment lost 5 bases and the V segment lost 8 bases, leaving 12 bases of the junction unmatched. In germline, CDR1 is SQVTM, CDR2 ANQGSEA. The CDR3 runs 14 residues. The CDR3 protein is CSIKPGQGGETQYF. For the CDR3, the DNA is TGCAGCATAAAACCGGGACAGGGAGGGGAGACCCAGTACTTC.

The chain employs TRBV9 and TRBJ1-1; a weak D match, TRBD1 (5 bases). The germline V and J ends were trimmed by 4 bases and 5 bases, with 18 bases remaining between them. The germline gives CDR1 SGDLS, CDR2 YYNGEE. The CDR3 loop spans 15 amino acids. CDR3 residues: CASSLNPEGSTEAFF. The DNA for the CDR3 is TGTGCCAGCAGCCTCAATCCGGAGGGGAGTACTGAAGCTTTCTTT.

Only one count was recorded for this clone. J is TRBJ2-2 and V is TRBV5-1; D not certain. Germline V gene sequence: CDR1 SGHRS, CDR2 YFSETQ. Trimming removed 1 base at V and 1 base at J, with 8 bases between. The CDR3 extends over 15 amino acids. The CDR3 spells CASSLYSENTGELFF. The CDR3 coding sequence is TGCGCCAGCAGCTTGTACAGTGAGAACACCGGGGAGCTGTTTTTT.

The chain combines TRBV27 with TRBJ1-1, with D maybe TRBD1 (5 bases). The CDR3 spans 17 residues. Per germline, CDR1 MNHEY and CDR2 SMNVEV (reference sequence). Trimming pared 3 bases from V and 7 bases from J, leaving 24 bases between. As DNA, the CDR3 is TGTGCCAGCAGTTTCAGTCCTAACTTCAGGGTTGACATTGAAGCTTTCTTT. It translates to CASSFSPNFRVDIEAFF.

The rearrangement uses TRBV11-2 and TRBJ2-5; D uncertain. CDR3 size: 13 residues. Between the trimmed V and J ends, which lost 2 bases and 2 bases, there was a span of 6 bases. Germline-derived CDR1 and CDR2 are SGHAT and FQNNGV. CDR3 in amino acids: CASSLWRQETQYF. The CDR3 bases are TGTGCCAGCAGCTTATGGCGGCAAGAGACCCAGTACTTC.

The rearrangement uses TRBV28 and TRBJ1-5; TRBD1 matches 7 bases. Germline values: CDR1 MDHEN, CDR2 SYDVKM. The CDR3 covers 17 residues. The junction had 9 bases not matched to a gene; V was cut back by 3 bases and J by 1 base. The CDR3 bases are TGTGCCAGCAGTTTGGACAGGCCTCAGGGAAGCAATCAGCCCCAGCATTTT. Translation gives CASSLDRPQGSNQPQHF.

The V gene is TRBV10-3, the J gene TRBJ2-5; 7 positions agree with TRBD1. CDR1 and CDR2 from the germline V gene are ENHRY and SYGVKD. Trimming took 4 bases from V and 5 from J; bases not matched to a gene: 7. The CDR3 is 14 residues long. The DNA for the CDR3 is TGTGCCATCAGTGCCGGGACAGCCCGGGAGACCCAGTACTTC. Its translation: CAISAGTARETQYF.

This chain joins TRBV7-9 and TRBJ1-3; perhaps TRBD1 as D (6 bases). The CDR3 runs to 15 residues. The V and J ends lost 5 bases and 4 bases respectively, with 15 bases between them. CDR1 SEHNR and CDR2 FQNEAQ come from the germline V gene (reference sequence). The CDR3 bases are TGTGCCAGCAGCCCCTTCAGGGGAAAGGGAAACACCATATATTTT. Its protein is CASSPFRGKGNTIYF.

The chain is built from TRBV7-3 and TRBJ1-6; unclear D gene. Germline-derived CDR1 and CDR2 are SGHTA and FQGTGA. This CDR3 comprises 14 residues. The V end was cut by 2 bases, the J end by 4 bases, with 6 bases between. The CDR3 sequence: CASSLSGYNSPLHF. The CDR3 nucleotides are TGTGCCAGCAGCTTATCCGGTTATAATTCACCCCTCCACTTT.

This sequence joins TRBV7-3 and TRBJ2-1; 9 bases line up with TRBD1. V gave up 4 bases and J gave up 6 bases; unmatched junction bases: 7. The CDR3 length is 15 residues. Germline CDR1 reads SGHTA; CDR2 reads FQGTGA. CDR3 loop: CASSSDRGMTNEQFF. In nucleotides, the CDR3 is TGTGCCAGCAGCTCCGACAGGGGGATGACCAATGAGCAGTTCTTC.

The CDR3 coding sequence is TGCGCCAGCAGCTTGGAACTAGCGGGAGATACGCAGTATTTT. Its protein is CASSLELAGDTQYF. The chain employs TRBV5-1 and TRBJ2-3, with 9 bases aligning to TRBD2. Trimming cost V 0 bases and J 5 bases; bases outside gene matches: 1. The germline V gene encodes CDR1 SGHRS and CDR2 YFSETQ. The CDR3 covers 14 residues.

This clone appeared once. The chain couples TRBV9 to TRBJ2-7, with D perhaps matching TRBD2 (5 bases). The length of the CDR3 is 15 residues. V lost 4 bases and J 2 bases, leaving 16 bases between the germline ends. CDR1 is SGDLS and CDR2 is YYNGEE in the germline V gene. The CDR3 region has the DNA TGTGCCAGCAGCTCAACTGGCGGGCAGACCTACGAGCAGTACTTC. Translating gives CASSSTGGQTYEQYF. The full variable domain, in which reference TRBV9 and TRBJ2-7 provide the parts outside the CDR3, is DSGVTQTPKHLITATGQRVTLRCSPRSGDLSVYWYQQSLDQGLQFLIQYYNGEERAKGNILERFSAQQFPDLHSELNLSSLELGDSALYFCASSSTGGQTYEQYFGPGTRLTVT.

The rearrangement uses TRBV30 and TRBJ1-4; TRBD1 is a possible D gene (6 bases). The CDR3 is made up of 14 amino acids. Germline V lookup: CDR1 GTSNPN, CDR2 SVGIG (reference sequence). Between the trimmed V and J ends, which lost 4 bases and 3 bases, there was a span of 12 bases. The DNA of the CDR3 is TGTGCCTGGACCCCCGGACAGCCTAATGAAAAACTGTTTTTT. It translates to CAWTPGQPNEKLFF.

This chain uses TRBV5-4 with TRBJ2-3, with D maybe TRBD1 (6 bases). Between the trimmed V and J ends, which lost 5 bases and 0 bases, there was a span of 13 bases. Germline CDR1 reads SGHNT; CDR2 reads YYREEE (reference sequence). This CDR3 has 15 residues. CDR3: CASRRGTFSTDTQYF. The CDR3 nucleotides are TGTGCCAGCAGGCGAGGGACATTCAGCACAGATACGCAGTATTTT. Full variable domain (outside the CDR3, taken from reference TRBV5-4 and TRBJ2-3): ETGVTQSPTHLIKTRGQQVTLRCSSQSGHNTVSWYQQALGQGPQFIFQYYREEENGRGNFPPRFSGLQFPNYSSELNVNALELDDSALYLCASRRGTFSTDTQYFGPGTRLTVL.

This chain joins TRBV11-2 and TRBJ2-3; D might be TRBD1 (6 bases). The CDR3 runs 15 residues. V gave up 1 base and J gave up 2 bases, with 10 bases separating them. Germline assignment: CDR1 SGHAT and CDR2 FQNNGV. CDR3 loop: CASSLVWGPTDTQYF. CDR3 nucleotide sequence: TGTGCCAGCAGCTTAGTGTGGGGGCCCACAGATACGCAGTATTTT.

The CDR3 nucleotides are TGTGCCAGCAGCTCCACTAGGGGAGGCGGTGGCTACACCTTC. This encodes CASSSTRGGGGYTF. The V and J genes are TRBV11-2 and TRBJ1-2; maybe TRBD1 (5 bases). The germline V and J ends were trimmed by 4 bases and 7 bases, with 16 bases remaining between them. The CDR3 runs to 14 residues. Germline CDR1 and CDR2: SGHAT and FQNNGV.

The rearrangement links TRBV2 to TRBJ2-1, with 7 bases fitting TRBD2. This CDR3 is built from 15 residues. Germline lookup yields CDR1 SNHLY and CDR2 FYNNEI. The ends lost 6 bases at V and 0 bases at J; junction bases unmatched: 5. The CDR3 DNA reads as TGTGCCAGCAGGCCGCGGGGGTTCTCCTACAATGAGCAGTTCTTC. This translates into CASRPRGFSYNEQFF. The full variable domain, rest sourced from reference TRBV2 and TRBJ2-1, is EPEVTQTPSHQVTQMGQEVILRCVPISNHLYFYWYRQILGQKVEFLVSFYNNEISEKSEIFDDQFSVERPDGSNFTLKIRSTKLEDSAMYFCASRPRGFSYNEQFFGPGTRLTVL.

About this clone: The same CDR3 is also encoded by other DNA sequences in this sample. The rearrangement links TRBV7-2 to TRBJ1-2, with 7 bases matching TRBD1. V lost 5 bases, J lost 2 bases, and 5 bases stayed unmatched. CDR1 is SGHTA and CDR2 is FQGNSA in the germline V gene. This CDR3 has 14 residues. The CDR3 protein is CASSPRQGNYGYTF. DNA of the CDR3: TGTGCCAGCAGCCCCAGACAGGGAAACTATGGCTACACCTTC.

The chain combines TRBV6-5 with TRBJ1-1; no definite D call. CDR3 length equals 13 residues. V was shortened by 0 bases and J by 6 bases, with 8 bases between the two germline ends. Germline CDR1 reads MNHEY; CDR2 reads SVGAGI. The CDR3 DNA follows: TGTGCCAGCAGTTACTCGAACACAGCTGAAGCTTTCTTT. Amino acids: CASSYSNTAEAFF.

J is TRBJ1-5 and V is TRBV2; 7 bases are a match to TRBD1. CDR3 length equals 16 residues. V trimming: 6 bases; J trimming: 5 bases; junction bases outside the gene matches: 13. Germline assignment: CDR1 SNHLY and CDR2 FYNNEI. CDR3 bases: TGTGCCAGCAGCGACCCCAGGGGGGATAGGGATCAGCCCCAGCATTTT. Residues: CASSDPRGDRDQPQHF.

This rearrangement joins TRBV9 to TRBJ2-1, with TRBD2 identical over 7 bases. The CDR3 runs to 16 residues. Germline V gives CDR1 SGDLS, CDR2 YYNGEE. V lost 4 bases and J lost 6; bases outside the gene matches: 13. The CDR3 spells CASSLRDYDSGNEQFF. CDR3 coding DNA: TGTGCCAGCAGCCTACGGGACTACGATTCGGGCAATGAGCAGTTCTTC.

The genes are TRBV6-5 and TRBJ2-7, with D possibly matching TRBD1 (6 bases). This CDR3 region has 11 residues. Germline V gene lookup returns CDR1 MNHEY and CDR2 SVGAGI. The V and J ends lost 6 bases and 3 bases respectively, with 6 bases between them. Here the CDR3 DNA reads TGTGCCAGCAGGGACAGCTACGAGCAGTACTTC. It yields the protein CASRDSYEQYF.

The chain joins TRBV7-8 to TRBJ1-6, with 8 bases fitting TRBD1. Trimming took 6 bases from V and 9 from J; bases not matched to a gene: 4. Germline assignment: CDR1 SGHVS and CDR2 FQNEAQ. The CDR3 runs to 13 residues. CDR3 sequence: CASSPTGGSPLHF. In DNA form, the CDR3 reads TGTGCCAGCAGTCCTACAGGGGGTTCACCCCTCCACTTT.